What follows is one T cell receptor beta chain and its context. Its target is not known. The data belong to a study of T cell repertoires in ileal Crohn's disease. Across the whole study: Thiopurines (around 11) or anti-TNF agents (approximately 19) were given postoperatively to about half.

The germline gives CDR1 KGHSH, CDR2 LQKENI. The CDR3 consists of 16 residues. V lost 4 bases, J lost 7 bases, and 10 bases stayed unmatched. Produced via immunoSEQ multiplex PCR; TCRdb's table is partial and in-frame only. The table lists roughly 31,000 clones, around 77% of them singletons, with around a fifth in the top ten. Study conclusions and caveats: Active smokers at surgery had more clonal expansions than non-smokers. Mucosal expansions were suggested to be mainly CD8 T cells.

The sequenced sample was ileal tissue. The sequence was collected from an adult with Crohn's disease. The V and J genes are TRBV18 and TRBJ1-3, with 10 bases lining up with TRBD1. CDR3 residues: CASSRQRDRGWNTIYF. DNA of the CDR3: TGTGCCAGCTCACGGCAACGGGACAGGGGATGGAACACCATATATTTT.